This T cell receptor (beta chain) was sequenced during a study of Graves' ophthalmopathy and Graves' hyperthyroidism. Study-wide background: Before any treatment was given, at initial diagnosis, peripheral blood was collected.

CDR3 length: 13 residues. The V end was cut by 4 bases, the J end by 4 bases, with 7 bases between. CDR1 and CDR2 (germline): KGHDR, SFDVKD. Each hyperthyroidism patient was newly diagnosed, with under 2 months' duration, and aged 18 to 65. This clonotype was recorded once. The conserved closing phenylalanine or tryptophan is absent in this CDR3, likely reflecting a read error. Using RNA transcripts, the TCR beta CDR3 regions were amplified. HTBI-primed RT-PCR formed the first round, and a multiplex PCR formed the second. TCRdb fed the multiplex PCR reads into MiXCR, producing one record per CDR3 protein. The profile covers 620,000 or so distinct CDR3 sequences, with about a fifth appearing a single time and about 6.6% taken by the ten largest.

This receptor was identified in a woman aged 18-29 years with stable Graves' hyperthyroidism. Some clones in this sample may be carry-over from other donors' samples. The gene calls are TRBV24-1 and TRBJ1-5; D unclear. Sequencing was performed on peripheral blood. The chain's CDR3 is CATSDMGNQPQHL. The CDR3 DNA is TGTGCCACCAGTGACATGGGTAATCAGCCCCAGCATCTT.